A single T cell receptor (beta chain) is shown here with its context. This clone was seen a few times. Its antigen remains unidentified. It has no much larger one-base neighbor in the sample; base qualities were not kept. The treatment or condition tag for this specimen amounts to: some 20 received Ad26.COV2.S at low or high dose, single or two shots; 5 received placebo; per-sample allocation not given. Repertoires of vaccine and placebo recipients were sequenced from samples collected on day 63 after the first injection. In Cohort 1b, 20 to 25 adults aged 18-55 years were enrolled at a single site in Boston, USA, between 29 July and 7 August 2020. Ad26.COV2.S was a replication-incompetent adenovirus type 26 vector expressing a prefusion-stabilized SARS-CoV-2 spike protein from the original Wuhan strain. This record comes from a study of Ad26.COV2.S vaccination and SARS-CoV-2 variants (dated by TCRdb to the early 2020s). With regard to the full study: Donors in the vaccine arm were drawn from COV1001, a multicentre, randomized, double-blind, placebo-controlled phase I-IIa trial testing Ad26.COV2.S in healthy adults. Investigators remained blinded to trial group allocation during experiments and outcome assessment. Ad26.COV2.S was administered intramuscularly at 5 x 10^10 or 1 x 10^11 viral particles, either as a single shot or as two shots given 56 days apart. TCRbeta repertoire sequencing served as the tool for gauging how specific and how broad the SARS-CoV-2-reactive T cell receptors were following Ad26.COV2.S vaccination. A total of about 30 samples were included in the TCR-sequenced set, comprising 19 Ad26.COV2.S vaccine recipients, 5 placebo recipients and 8 SARS-CoV-2 convalescent individuals. Trial participants were randomized into five groups of five, in which low-dose or high-dose Ad26.COV2.S was given once or twice, or placebo was given on both occasions. The full study reports these points: Vaccine and placebo recipients had comparable non-spike TCR breadth, which fits with the vaccine containing only spike. After vaccination, substantial breadth of spike-specific CD8+ and CD4+ T cell responses was reported. It was noted by the authors that total T cell responses may have been underestimated by the TCR breadth and depth analyses. Compared with placebo recipients, Ad26.COV2.S recipients showed higher spike-specific TCR breadth (P = 0.0014). The study was not powered for comparison of responses between vaccine doses or regimens.

TCRbeta CDR3 regions were sequenced with the immunoSEQ Assay. After extraction, genomic DNA underwent amplification by bias-controlled multiplex PCR, followed by high-throughput sequencing. The original pipeline was this. To quantify the absolute abundance of each unique TCRbeta CDR3 region, sequences were collapsed and filtered. T cell fraction was estimated by normalizing TCRbeta template counts to usable DNA, with usable DNA measured through amplification of reference genes found in all nucleated cells. Repertoire TCRs were annotated as SARS-CoV-2-specific when V gene, CDR3 amino acid sequence and J gene were exactly matched to a known reactive TCR set. The reference SARS-CoV-2 TCR set was derived from MIRA and filtered for enrichment in COVID-19-positive ImmuneCODE repertoires, a step that removed public or cross-reactive TCRs. Based on the MIRA antigens, annotated TCRs were further analysed at the level of specific ORF or position within ORF. Depth was the summed frequency of annotated unique rearrangements, while breadth was defined as annotated unique rearrangements over total unique productive rearrangements. Two-sided Wilcoxon rank-sum tests were used to compare TCR breadth between groups. What TCRdb holds here is the immuneACCESS table cut down to in-frame rearrangements. Part of the clones is not present; checked against another copy, under half of the missing clones reflect an unresolved V gene, and the others are unexplained. The DNA gave D and trimming, while V, J and clone size come from that table. Counted in this sample were under 600,000 clones; about nine tenths of them appeared once. Of the sample, about 1.5% falls within the top ten clones.

V is cut by 3 bases and J by 3 bases, and the space between the germline ends is 8 bases. From the cysteine through the phenylalanine, the CDR3 covers 13 amino acids. Solely the CDR3 DNA is kept, with 39 bases framed from the first base. The germline V gene supplies CDR1 SGHTA and CDR2 FQGTGA. This receptor was identified in a person between 18 and 65 years old who received the Ad26.COV2.S COVID-19 vaccine or a placebo. Here the sequenced sample was peripheral blood, taken in a trial of Ad26.COV2.S vaccine versus placebo. This receptor chain uses TRBV7-3 and TRBJ1-1; TRBD1 might be the D gene, on 5 matching bases. The CDR3 is CASSFSRDTEAFF. Here is the DNA: TGTGCCAGCAGCTTTTCCAGGGACACTGAAGCTTTCTTT.